The 24 T cell receptor beta chains below were found in one sample sequenced in a study of shared clonotypes between healthy human individuals. The table came from immunoSEQ multiplex PCR; TCRdb's copy has only in-frame clones and leaves some out. The sample holds about 770,000 clones, over 60% seen once. The sample comprised memory CD4+ T cells sorted from blood. Subset indicated: CD45RA-negative fraction. These receptors were taken from a woman in her thirties in good health.

This chain joins TRBV27 and TRBJ2-1, with TRBD2 identical over 12 bases. With 6 bases clipped from V and 10 bases from J, the junction kept 13 bases outside the gene matches. Germline values: CDR1 MNHEY, CDR2 SMNVEV (reference sequence). This CDR3 comprises 16 residues. As DNA, the CDR3 is TGTGCCAGCAGCCCTACCCTAGCGGGAGGGCCGGGGGAGCAGTTCTTC. Translated, it gives CASSPTLAGGPGEQFF.

The genes are TRBV7-9 and TRBJ2-7, with D tentatively TRBD1 (6 bases). The germline gives CDR1 SEHNR, CDR2 FQNEAQ (reference sequence). The CDR3 runs 14 residues. Deletions cut 6 bases from V and 0 bases from J, with 12 bases between. The CDR3 loop is CASRSDRNSYEQYF. For the CDR3, the DNA is TGTGCCAGCAGATCCGACAGGAACTCCTACGAGCAGTACTTC.

The genes are TRBV5-1 and TRBJ1-4; no clear D gene. In germline, CDR1 is SGHRS, CDR2 YFSETQ. V lost 2 bases to trimming and J lost 0 bases, with 8 bases between them. This CDR3 has 15 amino acids. The CDR3 is CASSFRGATNEKLFF. The CDR3 DNA reads TGCGCCAGCAGCTTCCGGGGTGCAACTAATGAAAAACTGTTTTTT. The full variable domain, in which reference TRBV5-1 and TRBJ1-4 provide the parts outside the CDR3, is KAGVTQTPRYLIKTRGQQVTLSCSPISGHRSVSWYQQTPGQGLQFLFEYFSETQRNKGNFPGRFSGRQFSNSRSEMNVSTLELGDSALYLCASSFRGATNEKLFFGSGTQLSVL.

Regarding this clone: The sample carries other DNA sequences with the same CDR3. The rearrangement uses TRBV7-9 and TRBJ2-3; 8 positions match TRBD1. The germline CDR1 and CDR2 sequences are SEHNR and FQNEAQ (reference sequence). There are 15 residues in the CDR3. After removal of 1 base from V and 0 bases from J, the junction contained 0 bases not matched to a gene. The DNA of the CDR3 is TGTGCCAGCAGCTTAGGGGACAGGAGCACAGATACGCAGTATTTT. Its protein is CASSLGDRSTDTQYF.

The chain employs TRBV4-1 and TRBJ1-3; D is ambiguous. CDR3 length equals 15 residues. Germline CDR1 and CDR2: MGHRA and YSYEKL. Trimming removed 2 bases from V and 2 bases from J, with 10 bases in between. In DNA form, the CDR3 reads TGCGCCAGCAGCCAAAGATGGGCAACTGGAAACACCATATATTTT. Its protein is CASSQRWATGNTIYF.

V usage is TRBV10-2 and J usage is TRBJ2-3, with D perhaps matching TRBD2 (6 bases). CDR1 is WSHSY and CDR2 is SAAADI in the germline V gene. The CDR3 runs to 14 residues. The V end was cut by 6 bases, the J end by 4 bases, with 14 bases between. The CDR3 spells CASSPTSPADTQYF. In DNA form, the CDR3 reads TGCGCCAGCAGCCCGACTAGTCCCGCAGATACGCAGTATTTT.

The chain recombines TRBV5-1 with TRBJ1-1; the D gene is possibly TRBD1 (5 bases). V shed 5 bases and J shed 6 bases, with 14 bases lying between them. This CDR3 spans 13 amino acids. Germline V CDR1 and CDR2: SGHRS, YFSETQ. CDR3 sequence reads: CASSWGERSEAFF. In DNA form, the CDR3 reads TGCGCCAGCAGTTGGGGGGAGAGGTCTGAAGCTTTCTTT.

The sample holds one count of this clone. The chain combines TRBV28 with TRBJ1-4, with D perhaps matching TRBD1 (5 bases). V shed 6 bases and J shed 2 bases, with 22 bases lying between them. Looked up from germline, CDR1 is MDHEN and CDR2 is SYDVKM. The CDR3 runs 18 residues. The CDR3 protein is CASSGTGTENTTNEKLFF. The CDR3, as DNA: TGTGCCAGCAGCGGGACCGGGACCGAGAATACCACTAATGAAAAACTGTTTTTT.

This chain uses TRBV19 with TRBJ2-7; weak D call: TRBD1 (7 bases). The CDR3 is made up of 15 amino acids. Between the trimmed V and J ends, which lost 3 bases and 6 bases, there was a span of 18 bases. Germline V gives CDR1 LNHDA, CDR2 SQIVND (reference sequence). The CDR3 DNA follows: TGTGCCAGTAGTATTGGGAGGACAGGTCCAGTCGAGCAGTACTTC. Protein: CASSIGRTGPVEQYF.

The V gene is TRBV2, the J gene TRBJ2-4; 7 bases map to TRBD1. In germline, CDR1 is SNHLY, CDR2 FYNNEI. V was pared by 6 bases and J by 9 bases, with 5 bases of the junction left unmatched. This CDR3 has 12 residues. CDR3 sequence reads: CASSSTGLIQYF. In nucleotides, the CDR3 is TGTGCCAGCAGCTCGACAGGGCTCATTCAGTACTTC.

V usage is TRBV28 and J usage is TRBJ1-4; 8 bases are a match to TRBD1. J lost 5 bases, V lost 6 bases, and 8 bases had no gene match. The CDR3 is 15 amino acids. Germline V gene data show CDR1 as MDHEN and CDR2 as SYDVKM. As DNA, the CDR3 is TGTGCCAGCAGCGCTGGGGGACAGGCGAATGAAAAACTGTTTTTT. Translated: CASSAGGQANEKLFF.

This clone was observed a few times. V is TRBV11-1 and J is TRBJ2-7; a possible D gene is TRBD2 (5 bases). This CDR3 contains 15 residues. Germline CDR1 and CDR2: SGHAT and FQDESV (reference sequence). Trimming pared 5 bases from V and 0 bases from J, leaving 14 bases between. The CDR3 protein is CASSQPEGYSYEQYF. The CDR3 DNA reads TGTGCCAGCAGCCAGCCTGAGGGATACTCCTACGAGCAGTACTTC.

J is TRBJ2-3 and V is TRBV2; perhaps D is TRBD1 or TRBD2 (5 bases each). The CDR3 totals 12 residues. The ends were cut back, 6 bases at V and 6 bases at J, with 10 bases in the middle. Germline V gives CDR1 SNHLY, CDR2 FYNNEI. CDR3 sequence: CASRRGRDTQYF. CDR3 nucleotides: TGTGCCAGCAGACGGGGCAGGGATACGCAGTATTTT.

The V gene is TRBV7-9, the J gene TRBJ2-1, with D possibly TRBD2 on 6 matching bases. In germline, CDR1 is SEHNR, CDR2 FQNEAQ (reference sequence). The CDR3 is made up of 15 amino acids. Trimming pared 1 base from V and 9 bases from J, leaving 16 bases between. CDR3 amino acids: CASSLEVPSVGEQFF. The CDR3 coding sequence is TGTGCCAGCAGCTTAGAGGTCCCTAGCGTGGGTGAGCAGTTCTTC.

The chain uses TRBV5-6 and TRBJ1-1; no reliable D call. V was trimmed by 0 bases and J by 0 bases, leaving 18 bases between them. This CDR3 contains 18 residues. Germline CDR1 and CDR2: SGHDT and YYEEEE. The chain's CDR3 is CASSLVDGKESLNTEAFF. The CDR3 DNA reads as TGTGCCAGCAGCTTGGTAGATGGGAAGGAGAGCCTGAACACTGAAGCTTTCTTT.

This chain joins TRBV25-1 and TRBJ2-2; D gene ambiguous. CDR3 length equals 15 residues. Germline CDR1 reads MGHDK; CDR2 reads SYGVNS. V shed 5 bases and J shed 0 bases, with 10 bases lying between them. CDR3 region: CASSPANPNTGELFF. CDR3 bases: TGTGCCAGCAGTCCAGCCAATCCGAACACCGGGGAGCTGTTTTTT.

The V call is TRBV7-2, the J call TRBJ2-1; D possibly corresponds to TRBD2 (6 bases). Trimming shortened V by 0 bases and J by 8 bases, and 14 bases separated the two germline ends. Germline lookup yields CDR1 SGHTA and CDR2 FQGNSA. CDR3 length: 15 residues. CDR3 sequence: CASSLASGVGDEQFF. CDR3 coding DNA: TGTGCCAGCAGCTTAGCTAGCGGAGTTGGGGATGAGCAGTTCTTC.

The V and J genes are TRBV2 and TRBJ2-7; perhaps TRBD2 as D (5 bases). The CDR3 is 12 residues long. The V gene's germline CDR1 is SNHLY and CDR2 FYNNEI. V shed 7 bases and J shed 4 bases, with 11 bases lying between them. CDR3 residues: CASKQAAYEQYF. For the CDR3, the DNA is TGTGCCAGCAAACAAGCGGCGTACGAGCAGTACTTC.

The V gene is TRBV28, the J gene TRBJ2-1; D is undetermined. The CDR3 runs 15 residues. Germline CDR1 reads MDHEN; CDR2 reads SYDVKM. Deletions cut 10 bases from V and 0 bases from J, with 16 bases between. CDR3 region: CATKFSASSYNEQFF. As DNA, the CDR3 is TGTGCCACGAAGTTTTCCGCCTCCTCCTACAATGAGCAGTTCTTC.

This clone has just a few counts. V gene TRBV7-9 combines with J gene TRBJ1-3; D uncertain. This CDR3 contains 14 residues. Germline CDR1 SEHNR, CDR2 FQNEAQ (reference sequence). Trimming left V 5 bases short and J 9 bases short, with 17 bases between. Here the CDR3 reads CASSPESPSATIYF. CDR3 DNA sequence: TGTGCCAGCAGCCCCGAATCCCCCTCGGCCACCATATATTTT.

The chain joins TRBV6-1 to TRBJ1-1; D is ambiguous. Germline CDR1 MNHNS, CDR2 SASEGT. This CDR3 region has 11 residues. Between the trimmed V and J ends, which lost 6 bases and 5 bases, there was a span of 7 bases. Written as DNA, the CDR3 is TGTGCCAGCAGCCGTACAACTGAAGCTTTCTTT. It is translated as CASSRTTEAFF.

The V and J genes are TRBV19 and TRBJ2-2, with 9 nucleotides matching TRBD2. The CDR3 sequence is 13 residues long. J was trimmed by 7 bases and V by 8 bases; bases with no gene match: 5. Germline loops: CDR1 LNHDA, CDR2 SQIVND (reference sequence). CDR3 nucleotides: TGTGCCAGTCATAGCGGGAGAATCGGGGAGCTGTTTTTT. Its translation: CASHSGRIGELFF.

The chain has TRBV2 and TRBJ2-2; 11 bases line up with TRBD2. The junction had 5 bases not matched to a gene; V was cut back by 9 bases and J by 5 bases. The V gene's germline CDR1 is SNHLY and CDR2 FYNNEI. The CDR3 has 14 amino acids. The CDR3 spells CASMGLAETGELFF. Written as DNA, the CDR3 is TGTGCCAGTATGGGACTAGCGGAGACCGGGGAGCTGTTTTTT.

CDR3 DNA: TGTGCCAGCAGCGGCCAGGGCCCTGGAAACACCATATATTTT. Translating it yields CASSGQGPGNTIYF. The genes are TRBV27 and TRBJ1-3; TRBD1 is a possible D gene (5 bases). Germline loops: CDR1 MNHEY, CDR2 SMNVEV (reference sequence). The CDR3 has 14 amino acids. Trimming pared 6 bases from V and 2 bases from J, leaving 11 bases between.